The rows below give T cell receptor beta chains drawn from one sample of a study of blood T cell repertoires in COVID-19. The table came from immunoSEQ multiplex PCR; TCRdb's copy has only in-frame clones and leaves some out. The data contain approximately 290,000 clones, around 85% of them singletons. Material: peripheral blood. Receptors originate from a human donor with COVID-19, enrolled during active disease. The donor label of this sample is uncertain. CDR3s include the opening cysteine and the closing phenylalanine or tryptophan. A D gene is named only where the DNA matches it firmly. Clone size is shown for a subset of rows, as once, few, many or a class of expanded clone.

d_call	clone_size	j_call	cdr3_length	v_call	cdr3_aa	cdr3_nt
.	.	TRBJ1-6	13	TRBV7-2	CASSSMYNSPLHF	TGTGCCAGCAGCTCAATGTATAATTCACCCCTCCACTTT
.	once	TRBJ2-7	14	TRBV6-5	CASTVTTGTYEQYF	TGTGCCAGCACCGTTACCACAGGGACCTACGAGCAGTACTTC
.	.	TRBJ2-2	14	TRBV3-1/TRBV3-2	CASSQLEGVGELFF	TGTGCCAGCAGCCAACTAGAGGGGGTCGGGGAGCTGTTTTTT
TRBD1	.	TRBJ1-1	14	TRBV18	CATAQGAPRTEAFF	TGTGCCACGGCACAGGGGGCGCCCCGGACTGAAGCTTTCTTT
.	once	TRBJ1-1	14	TRBV15	CATSSGGPNTEAFF	TGTGCCACCAGTTCGGGGGGGCCGAACACTGAAGCTTTCTTT
.	.	TRBJ1-2	14	TRBV15	CATSPHGSDYGYTF	TGTGCCACCTCACCGCACGGGTCTGACTATGGCTACACCTTC
TRBD2	.	TRBJ2-1	18	TRBV2	CASSELGLRTSSYNEQFF	TGTGCCAGCAGTGAACTCGGTTTGAGGACTAGCTCCTACAATGAGCAGTTCTTC
TRBD2	.	TRBJ2-3	13	TRBV2	CASTSGETDTQYF	TGTGCCAGCACTAGCGGAGAAACAGATACGCAGTATTTT
.	.	TRBJ2-7	14	TRBV28	CASRLRQGSYEQYF	TGTGCCAGCAGGTTACGGCAGGGGAGCTACGAGCAGTACTTC
TRBD2	.	TRBJ2-1	14	TRBV2	CASSVGLAVNEQFF	TGTGCCAGCAGTGTCGGACTAGCTGTCAATGAGCAGTTCTTC
TRBD1	.	TRBJ2-7	14	TRBV27	CASSLAGGLYEQYF	TGTGCCAGCAGTTTGGCAGGGGGCCTTTACGAGCAGTACTTC
.	.	TRBJ1-1	13	TRBV12-5	CASGLAPDSEAFF	TGTGCTAGTGGTTTGGCCCCGGACAGCGAAGCTTTCTTT
.	.	TRBJ1-1	16	TRBV3-1/TRBV3-2	CASSPADRGVNTEAFF	TGTGCCAGCAGCCCCGCCGACCGGGGGGTGAACACTGAAGCTTTCTTT
TRBD1	.	TRBJ1-1	15	TRBV9	CASSTGVGRGQEAFF	TGTGCCAGCAGCACTGGGGTTGGTAGGGGGCAAGAAGCTTTCTTT
TRBD2	.	TRBJ2-7	16	TRBV19	CASSPKGTSGTYEQYF	TGTGCCAGTAGTCCTAAGGGGACTAGCGGGACCTACGAGCAGTACTTC
TRBD2	.	TRBJ2-1	17	TRBV7-6	CASSLKGLAGGYNEQFF	TGTGCCAGCAGCCTAAAGGGACTAGCGGGAGGGTACAATGAGCAGTTCTTC
.	few	TRBJ2-7	15	TRBV7-3	CASSLTGGNSYEQYF	TGTGCCAGCAGCTTAACCGGCGGGAACTCCTACGAGCAGTACTTC
.	.	TRBJ1-2	15	TRBV4-1	CASSGQTKGFYGYTF	TGCGCCAGCAGCGGACAGACAAAAGGTTTCTATGGCTACACCTTC
.	.	TRBJ1-2	14	TRBV3-1/TRBV3-2	CASSQVARGHGYTF	TGTGCCAGCAGCCAAGTAGCCAGGGGCCATGGCTACACCTTC
TRBD2	.	TRBJ2-4	17	TRBV20-1	CSASWAGEALAKNIQYF	TGCAGTGCTAGTTGGGCGGGAGAGGCCCTAGCCAAAAACATTCAGTACTTC
TRBD1	.	TRBJ1-6	15	TRBV10-3	CAISEGTGDNSPLHF	TGTGCCATCAGTGAAGGGACAGGAGATAATTCACCCCTCCACTTT
.	once	TRBJ1-2	12	TRBV19	CASRPNSYGYTF	TGTGCCAGTAGGCCGAATAGCTATGGCTACACCTTC
.	.	TRBJ2-5	14	TRBV27	CASSSSGEQETQYF	.
TRBD1	.	TRBJ2-7	15	TRBV19	CASSTGTGPSYEQYF	TGTGCCAGTAGTACCGGGACAGGGCCTTCCTACGAGCAGTACTTC
TRBD2	.	TRBJ2-6	18	TRBV28	CASSGRVGGSSGANVLTF	TGTGCCAGCAGCGGCAGGGTGGGAGGGAGCTCTGGGGCCAACGTCCTGACTTTC
TRBD2	.	TRBJ2-5	17	TRBV7-3	CASSSPPSGRRQETQYF	TGTGCCAGCAGCTCCCCACCTAGCGGGAGACGACAAGAGACCCAGTACTTC
TRBD1	.	TRBJ1-1	12	TRBV12-3/TRBV12-4	CASSWDRSEAFF	TGTGCCAGCAGTTGGGACAGGTCAGAAGCTTTCTTT
.	.	TRBJ1-5	14	TRBV6-1	CASSRQAEGQPQHF	TGTGCCAGCAGCCGACAGGCAGAGGGTCAGCCCCAGCATTTT
TRBD1	.	TRBJ1-4	14	TRBV11-1	CASSSGTGDEKLFF	TGTGCCAGCAGCTCCGGGACAGGTGATGAAAAACTGTTTTTT
.	.	TRBJ1-5	15	TRBV12-5	CASGLAQGRDQPQHF	TGTGCTAGTGGTTTGGCACAGGGAAGGGATCAGCCCCAGCATTTT
.	.	TRBJ2-1	16	TRBV2	CASRLLDRFPYNEQFF	TGTGCCAGCAGACTTCTAGACCGGTTCCCCTACAATGAGCAGTTCTTC
TRBD1	.	TRBJ1-2	18	TRBV7-2	CASSSNPGQGTRRYGYTF	TGTGCCAGCAGCTCCAATCCGGGACAGGGGACGCGACGTTATGGCTACACCTTC
.	once	TRBJ2-6	21	TRBV27	CASSLIGAGLLQFSGANVLTF	TGTGCCAGCAGTTTAATTGGGGCCGGTCTTCTCCAATTCTCTGGGGCCAACGTCCTGACTTTC
.	.	TRBJ2-3	15	TRBV7-9	CASRRMEAYTDTQYF	TGTGCCAGCAGGAGGATGGAAGCGTACACAGATACGCAGTATTTT
TRBD1	.	TRBJ1-5	16	TRBV4-1	CASSQGQGAGNQPQHF	TGCGCCAGCAGCCAGGGACAGGGGGCAGGGAATCAGCCCCAGCATTTT
TRBD1	once	TRBJ2-7	14	TRBV19	CASSTAERGRKQYF	TGTGCCAGTAGTACAGCAGAGAGGGGGCGCAAGCAGTACTTC
TRBD2	.	TRBJ2-7	16	TRBV7-2	CASSPGLAGGAYEQYF	TGTGCCAGCAGCCCGGGACTAGCGGGAGGAGCCTACGAGCAGTACTTC